These T cell receptor beta chains were read from a single sample in a study of blood T cell repertoires in COVID-19. Clones were read by immunoSEQ multiplex PCR, and TCRdb kept only the in-frame ones, dropping some. The sample shows more than 85,000 clones, around 92% of them seen only once. Sequences were obtained from peripheral blood. These receptor sequences come from a man between 18 and 35 years old with acute or convalescent COVID-19. Both conserved end residues are part of each CDR3. Each record gives: D gene, V gene, J gene, clone size, CDR3 protein, CDR3 DNA. D genes are given only for firm matches. Size is omitted from some rows. Given values are once, few, many or a class for expanded clones.

>TRBD2|TRBV6-6|TRBJ2-5|NA
CASTGTSGSHTQYF
TGTGCCAGCACCGGGACTAGCGGGAGTCATACCCAGTACTTC
>TRBD1|TRBV6-5|TRBJ1-3|once
CASSPTGATRNTIYF
TGTGCCAGCAGCCCGACAGGGGCAACTCGAAACACCATATATTTT
>TRBD1|TRBV6-5|TRBJ1-6|few
CASSYEDRGNSPLHF
TGTGCCAGCAGTTACGAAGACAGGGGAAATTCACCCCTCCACTTT
>TRBD2|TRBV29-1|TRBJ2-1|once
CSVEEIWGGDEQFF
TGCAGCGTTGAGGAGATCTGGGGGGGGGATGAGCAGTTCTTC
>NA|TRBV7-6|TRBJ2-3|NA
CASSLEPGITDTQYF
TGTGCCAGCAGCTTAGAGCCGGGGATCACAGATACGCAGTATTTT
>TRBD1|TRBV7-9|TRBJ1-2|NA
CASSEDRANYGYTF
TGTGCCAGCAGCGAAGACAGGGCTAACTATGGCTACACCTTC
>NA|TRBV18|TRBJ1-2|NA
CASSPSQDYGYTF
TGTGCCAGCTCACCTTCTCAGGACTATGGCTACACCTTC
>NA|TRBV27|TRBJ1-1|NA
CASSPDVWGVAFF
TGTGCCAGCAGTCCGGACGTGTGGGGGGTTGCTTTCTTT
>NA|TRBV10-2|TRBJ1-6|NA
CASSELQGPYNSPLHF
TGCGCCAGCAGTGAACTTCAGGGGCCATATAATTCACCCCTCCACTTT
>TRBD1|TRBV27|TRBJ1-2|NA
CASSLTGGTNYGYTF
TGTGCCAGCAGTCTAACAGGGGGTACGAACTATGGCTACACCTTC
>NA|TRBV3-1/TRBV3-2|TRBJ2-3|NA
CASSQLYNTDTQYF
TGTGCCAGCAGCCAGCTTTACAACACAGATACGCAGTATTTT
>TRBD1|TRBV2|TRBJ1-2|NA
CASTIGQGAYYGYTF
TGTGCCAGCACCATAGGACAGGGGGCCTACTATGGCTACACCTTC
>TRBD2|TRBV10-2|TRBJ2-2|once
CASRFLAGGGELFF
TGCGCCAGCAGATTCCTAGCGGGGGGAGGGGAGCTGTTTTTT
>NA|TRBV18|TRBJ2-2|NA
CASSPMTAPNTGELFF
TGTGCCAGCTCACCGATGACAGCCCCTAACACCGGGGAGCTGTTTTTT